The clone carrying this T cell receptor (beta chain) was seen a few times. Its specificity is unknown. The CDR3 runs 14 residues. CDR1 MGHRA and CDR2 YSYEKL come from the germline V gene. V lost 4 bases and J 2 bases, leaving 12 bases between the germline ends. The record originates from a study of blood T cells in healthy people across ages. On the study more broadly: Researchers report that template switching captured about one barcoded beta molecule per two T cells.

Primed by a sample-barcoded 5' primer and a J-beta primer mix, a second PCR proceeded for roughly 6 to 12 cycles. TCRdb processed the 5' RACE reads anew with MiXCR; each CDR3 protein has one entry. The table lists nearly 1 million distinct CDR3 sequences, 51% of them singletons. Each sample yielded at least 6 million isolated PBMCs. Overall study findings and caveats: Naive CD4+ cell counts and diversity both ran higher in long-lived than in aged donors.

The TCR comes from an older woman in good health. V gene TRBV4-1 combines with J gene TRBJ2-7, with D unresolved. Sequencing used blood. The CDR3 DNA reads TGCGCCAGCAGCCCCGCTCCCTTTACCTACGAGCAGTACTTC. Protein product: CASSPAPFTYEQYF.